The rows below give T cell receptor beta chains drawn from one sample of a study of blood T cell repertoires in COVID-19. Profiling relied on immunoSEQ multiplex PCR, and the TCRdb table lists in-frame clones only, not all of them. Of about 190,000 clones in the sample, approximately 85% are singletons; the top ten hold about 6.9%. Specimen: peripheral blood. The receptors were sampled from a man of 80 years or more with COVID-19, enrolled during active disease. Each CDR3 is given with its conserved first and last residue. A D gene is named only where the DNA matches it firmly. Clone size is stated in some rows and not others, as once, few, many or a class when expanded.

length: 17
D: TRBD2
V: TRBV5-1
J: TRBJ2-3
size: .
CDR3: CASSLAGLAGGTDTQYF
DNA: TGCGCCAGCAGCTTGGCTGGACTAGCGGGGGGTACAGATACGCAGTATTTT

length: 12
D: .
V: TRBV3-1/TRBV3-2
J: TRBJ2-5
size: .
CDR3: CASSQEDRHLDF
DNA: TGTGCCAGCAGCCAAGAAGACAGGCACTTGGACTTC

length: 13
D: .
V: TRBV2
J: TRBJ1-2
size: .
CDR3: CASSEGRGDGYTF
DNA: TGTGCCAGCAGTGAGGGAAGGGGCGATGGCTACACCTTC

length: 14
D: .
V: TRBV7-8
J: TRBJ1-1
size: .
CDR3: CASSQDTVNTEAFF
DNA: TGTGCCAGCAGCCAAGACACGGTGAACACTGAAGCTTTCTTT

length: 15
D: TRBD2
V: TRBV3-1/TRBV3-2
J: TRBJ2-3
size: once
CDR3: CASSPTSGGTDTQYF
DNA: TGTGCCAGCAGCCCGACTAGCGGGGGGACAGATACGCAGTATTTT

length: 16
D: .
V: TRBV9
J: TRBJ2-1
size: .
CDR3: CASSAPRASSYNEQFF
DNA: TGTGCCAGCAGCGCCCCCAGGGCCAGCTCCTACAATGAGCAGTTCTTC

length: 13
D: .
V: TRBV6-2/TRBV6-3
J: TRBJ2-2
size: .
CDR3: CASSIQEAGELFF
DNA: TGTGCCAGCAGTATTCAGGAGGCCGGGGAGCTGTTTTTT

length: 13
D: TRBD1
V: TRBV3-1/TRBV3-2
J: TRBJ2-1
size: .
CDR3: CASSPDRGNEQFF
DNA: TGTGCCAGCAGCCCCGACAGGGGAAATGAGCAGTTCTTC

length: 19
D: TRBD2
V: TRBV7-9
J: TRBJ2-3
size: .
CDR3: CASSSTSGGPATSTDTQYF
DNA: TGTGCCAGCAGCTCGACTAGCGGGGGGCCTGCGACTAGCACAGATACGCAGTATTTT

length: 15
D: .
V: TRBV5-1
J: TRBJ2-7
size: .
CDR3: CACADPSGGWYEQYF
DNA: TGCGCCTGCGCAGATCCCTCCGGAGGCTGGTACGAGCAGTACTTC

length: 13
D: TRBD1
V: TRBV5-6
J: TRBJ1-1
size: .
CDR3: CASSRTGDTEAFF
DNA: TGTGCCAGCAGCCGGACAGGTGATACTGAAGCTTTCTTT

length: 13
D: .
V: TRBV7-3
J: TRBJ2-7
size: .
CDR3: CASSLTRAAEQYF
DNA: TGTGCCAGCAGCTTAACGAGGGCAGCCGAGCAGTACTTC

length: 15
D: TRBD1
V: TRBV5-5
J: TRBJ1-4
size: .
CDR3: CASSLARGWNEKLFF
DNA: TGTGCCAGCAGCTTGGCCAGGGGGTGGAATGAAAAACTGTTTTTT

length: 15
D: TRBD1
V: TRBV2
J: TRBJ2-7
size: .
CDR3: CASSVLPGQGTEQYF
DNA: TGTGCCAGCAGTGTTCTACCGGGACAGGGGACCGAGCAGTACTTC

length: 17
D: TRBD1
V: TRBV18
J: TRBJ2-3
size: .
CDR3: CASSSGTGGARTDTQYF
DNA: TGTGCCAGCTCATCCGGGACAGGGGGCGCTCGGACAGATACGCAGTATTTT

length: 13
D: .
V: TRBV19
J: TRBJ1-1
size: .
CDR3: CASRAGSNTEAFF
DNA: TGTGCCAGTAGGGCGGGGTCGAACACTGAAGCTTTCTTT

length: 13
D: .
V: TRBV5-1
J: TRBJ1-1
size: .
CDR3: CASSRTRDTEAFF
DNA: TGCGCCAGCAGCCGGACGCGGGACACTGAAGCTTTCTTT

length: 16
D: TRBD1
V: TRBV5-1
J: TRBJ1-1
size: .
CDR3: CASSLEGGQRNTEAFF
DNA: TGCGCCAGCAGCTTGGAAGGGGGACAGAGGAACACTGAAGCTTTCTTT

length: 15
D: .
V: TRBV5-1
J: TRBJ1-1
size: .
CDR3: CASGSSGTANTEAFF
DNA: TGCGCCAGTGGTTCCTCGGGAACGGCCAACACTGAAGCTTTCTTT

length: 11
D: .
V: TRBV12-3/TRBV12-4
J: TRBJ2-4
size: .
CDR3: CASMRSNIQYF
DNA: TGTGCCAGCATGAGGTCAAACATTCAGTACTTC

length: 12
D: .
V: TRBV12-3/TRBV12-4
J: TRBJ1-2
size: .
CDR3: CASSGSNYGYTF
DNA: TGTGCCAGCAGTGGGAGTAACTATGGCTACACCTTC

length: 13
D: TRBD1
V: TRBV6-5
J: TRBJ1-4
size: .
CDR3: CASSRDRDEKLFF
DNA: TGTGCCAGCAGTCGGGACAGGGACGAAAAACTGTTTTTT

length: 15
D: .
V: TRBV4-2
J: TRBJ1-5
size: .
CDR3: CASSLQRGGNQPQHF
DNA: TGTGCCAGCAGCCTCCAAAGGGGTGGCAATCAGCCCCAGCATTTT

length: 15
D: .
V: TRBV4-2
J: TRBJ2-1
size: .
CDR3: CASSREAVSYNEQFF
DNA: TGTGCCAGCAGCCGCGAAGCGGTCTCCTACAATGAGCAGTTCTTC

length: 13
D: .
V: TRBV19
J: TRBJ1-5
size: .
CDR3: CASSGNGNQPQHF
DNA: TGTGCCAGTAGCGGTAACGGCAATCAGCCCCAGCATTTT

length: 12
D: .
V: TRBV19
J: TRBJ2-1
size: .
CDR3: CASSILYNEQFF
DNA: TGTGCCAGTAGTATCCTCTACAATGAGCAGTTCTTC

length: 14
D: TRBD1
V: TRBV6-5
J: TRBJ2-5
size: .
CDR3: CASKGERGRKTQYF
DNA: TGTGCCAGCAAGGGGGAAAGGGGGCGAAAGACCCAGTACTTC

length: 14
D: TRBD2
V: TRBV19
J: TRBJ2-1
size: once
CDR3: CASSGGAISNEQFF
DNA: TGTGCCAGTAGCGGGGGGGCCATCTCCAATGAGCAGTTCTTC

length: 13
D: TRBD1
V: TRBV7-7
J: TRBJ1-2
size: once
CDR3: CASSWGQGNGYTF
DNA: TGTGCCAGCAGCTGGGGACAGGGAAATGGCTACACCTTC

length: 15
D: TRBD1
V: TRBV6-1
J: TRBJ2-7
size: .
CDR3: CASSHNRDSSYEQYF
DNA: TGTGCCAGCAGCCACAACAGGGACAGCTCCTACGAGCAGTACTTC

length: 15
D: .
V: TRBV2
J: TRBJ2-3
size: .
CDR3: CASSEYWPSTDTQYF
DNA: TGTGCCAGCAGTGAATATTGGCCCAGCACAGATACGCAGTATTTT

length: 14
D: TRBD1
V: TRBV5-4
J: TRBJ1-4
size: few
CDR3: CASRPGGENEKLFF
DNA: TGTGCCAGCAGACCAGGGGGTGAAAATGAAAAACTGTTTTTT

length: 16
D: TRBD1
V: TRBV9
J: TRBJ1-5
size: .
CDR3: CASSPGTGGLNQPQHF
DNA: TGTGCCAGCAGCCCCGGGACAGGGGGCCTCAATCAGCCCCAGCATTTT

length: 14
D: .
V: TRBV7-9
J: TRBJ2-3
size: .
CDR3: CASSLGGSGDTQYF
DNA: TGTGCCAGCAGCTTAGGAGGGTCTGGAGATACGCAGTATTTT

length: 15
D: TRBD1
V: TRBV18
J: TRBJ1-1
size: .
CDR3: CASSQQGGRNTEAFF
DNA: TGTGCCAGCTCACAACAGGGGGGGCGGAACACTGAAGCTTTCTTT

length: 15
D: .
V: TRBV5-6
J: TRBJ1-2
size: few
CDR3: CASSLTSEDFYGYTF
DNA: TGTGCCAGCAGCTTAACGTCAGAGGACTTCTATGGCTACACCTTC

length: 17
D: TRBD1
V: TRBV7-3
J: TRBJ2-6
size: .
CDR3: CASSLKGQLSGANVLTF
DNA: TGTGCCAGCAGCTTAAAGGGACAGCTCTCTGGGGCCAACGTCCTGACTTTC

length: 16
D: .
V: TRBV4-2
J: TRBJ1-6
size: .
CDR3: CASSQRGMQDNSPLHF
DNA: TGTGCCAGCAGCCAAAGGGGCATGCAGGATAATTCACCCCTCCACTTT

length: 13
D: .
V: TRBV9
J: TRBJ1-2
size: .
CDR3: CASSVRDFDGYTF
DNA: TGTGCCAGCAGCGTCAGGGACTTCGATGGCTACACCTTC

length: 15
D: .
V: TRBV6-2/TRBV6-3
J: TRBJ2-7
size: few
CDR3: CASSYRPGQKHEQYF
DNA: TGTGCCAGCAGTTACCGACCGGGACAAAAGCACGAGCAGTACTTC

length: 14
D: TRBD2
V: TRBV7-8
J: TRBJ2-5
size: .
CDR3: CASSLAGGGETQYF
DNA: TGTGCCAGCAGCTTGGCGGGGGGCGGTGAGACCCAGTACTTC

length: 14
D: .
V: TRBV5-6
J: TRBJ2-2
size: .
CDR3: CASSDLRSTGELFF
DNA: TGTGCCAGCAGCGATCTCCGGAGCACCGGGGAGCTGTTTTTT

length: 14
D: TRBD1
V: TRBV27
J: TRBJ1-4
size: .
CDR3: CASSQQGEGEKLFF
DNA: TGTGCCAGCAGTCAACAGGGGGAGGGCGAAAAACTGTTTTTT

length: 14
D: .
V: TRBV18
J: TRBJ1-1
size: few
CDR3: CASSGQGLNTEAFF
DNA: TGTGCCAGCTCCGGGCAGGGCTTGAACACTGAAGCTTTCTTT

length: 15
D: TRBD1
V: TRBV6-5
J: TRBJ1-4
size: .
CDR3: CASSLHGTGDEKLFF
DNA: TGTGCCAGCAGTCTCCATGGGACAGGGGACGAAAAACTGTTTTTT

length: 15
D: .
V: TRBV5-5
J: TRBJ1-2
size: .
CDR3: CASSLGHQGAYGYTF
DNA: TGTGCCAGCAGCTTGGGGCACCAGGGTGCCTATGGCTACACCTTC

length: 16
D: TRBD1
V: TRBV18
J: TRBJ1-2
size: few
CDR3: CASSPQRDSRNYGYTF
DNA: TGTGCCAGCTCACCCCAACGGGACAGCCGTAACTATGGCTACACCTTC

length: 14
D: .
V: TRBV3-1/TRBV3-2
J: TRBJ2-1
size: .
CDR3: CASSQYPGYNEQFF
DNA: TGTGCCAGCAGCCAATATCCAGGTTACAATGAGCAGTTCTTC

length: 16
D: TRBD1
V: TRBV6-5
J: TRBJ1-6
size: .
CDR3: CASSYPREGAYSPLHF
DNA: TGTGCCAGCAGTTACCCTCGGGAGGGGGCCTATTCACCCCTCCACTTT

length: 16
D: .
V: TRBV5-1
J: TRBJ2-1
size: once
CDR3: CASSLRGQSSYNEQFF
DNA: TGCGCCAGCAGCCTGAGGGGACAATCCTCCTACAATGAGCAGTTCTTC

length: 17
D: .
V: TRBV9
J: TRBJ2-7
size: .
CDR3: CASSVGADRPKDYEQYF
DNA: TGTGCCAGCAGCGTGGGGGCGGACCGACCGAAGGACTACGAGCAGTACTTC

length: 12
D: .
V: TRBV5-1
J: TRBJ2-7
size: .
CDR3: CASSWGPGEQYF
DNA: TGCGCCAGCAGCTGGGGCCCGGGCGAGCAGTACTTC

length: 13
D: .
V: TRBV7-2
J: TRBJ1-5
size: .
CDR3: CASSLDAGQPQHF
DNA: TGTGCCAGCAGCTTAGATGCGGGTCAGCCCCAGCATTTT

length: 14
D: .
V: TRBV28
J: TRBJ1-1
size: once
CDR3: CASSPTQVNTEAFF
DNA: TGTGCCAGCAGTCCTACCCAGGTGAACACTGAAGCTTTCTTT

length: 17
D: TRBD1
V: TRBV11-3
J: TRBJ1-1
size: .
CDR3: CASSLAGTGQPNTEAFF
DNA: TGTGCCAGCAGCTTAGCCGGGACGGGACAGCCGAACACTGAAGCTTTCTTT